This note documents a single T cell receptor beta chain sequence. The CDR3 is 16 residues long. Germline lookup yields CDR1 SGDLS and CDR2 YYNGEE. V shed 0 bases and J shed 0 bases, with 13 bases lying between them. The data are from a study of graft-versus-host responses after intestinal transplantation. After mixed lymphocyte reaction, dividing CD4+ and CD8+ responder T cells were sorted. General study findings and limits: Allograft graft-versus-host to host-versus-graft clonal ratios ran high in patients with graft-donor T cell macrochimerism. GvH clones detected in recipient marrow included some appearing first in ileum or blood.

Libraries were prepared by immunoSEQ multiplex PCR; TCRdb keeps only in-frame clonotypes and omits some of them. The table includes some 15,000 clones, roughly 35% detected once. This chain links TRBV9 with TRBJ2-7; tentatively, D is TRBD2 (7 bases). This sample comprised alloreactive CD4+ T cells from a mixed lymphocyte reaction culture, obtained before intestinal transplant. Subset meaning: CFSE-low proliferating T cells sorted from roughly six-day pre-transplant mixed lymphocyte reaction (GvH or HvG direction). This receptor was obtained from a human patient who received an intestinal transplant. CDR3 residues: CASSVGVGGGSYEQYF. The CDR3 DNA sequence: TGTGCCAGCAGCGTAGGGGTGGGAGGGGGCTCCTACGAGCAGTACTTC.